This passage covers 20 T cell receptor beta chains from one sample sequenced in a study of cytomegalovirus exposure and HLA in healthy donors. The PCR made use of 60 Vbeta and 13 Jbeta primers. The table came from immunoSEQ multiplex PCR; TCRdb's copy has only in-frame clones and leaves some out. The sample data list about 48,000 clones. Input material: PBMCs. The source is a male donor in good health and CMV-seropositive.

The gene calls are TRBV7-9 and TRBJ2-7; D possibly corresponds to TRBD2 (5 bases). The CDR3 contains 14 residues. Trimming shortened V by 3 bases and J by 1 base, and 10 bases separated the two germline ends. The germline V gene has CDR1 SEHNR and CDR2 FQNEAQ (reference sequence). This CDR3 is CASSLEDGSYEQYF. The CDR3 coding sequence is TGTGCCAGCAGCTTGGAGGACGGGTCCTACGAGCAGTACTTC.

The chain uses TRBV7-2 and TRBJ2-5, with D possibly being TRBD2 (6 bases). The length of the CDR3 is 14 residues. V shed 5 bases and J shed 5 bases, with 15 bases lying between them. In germline, CDR1 is SGHTA, CDR2 FQGNSA. The CDR3 sequence: CASSPGWSGETQYF. CDR3 DNA sequence: TGTGCCAGCAGCCCGGGTTGGAGCGGGGAGACCCAGTACTTC.

The chain has TRBV2 and TRBJ2-5; TRBD2 might be the D (5 bases). The tail of the sequence fits TRBJ2-7 better, so the J call may be wrong. This CDR3 spans 13 amino acids. Germline-derived CDR1 and CDR2 are SNHLY and FYNNEI. The CDR3, as DNA: TGTGCCAGCAGTGCGAGGGTAACCTACGAGCAGTACTTC. This gives the protein CASSARVTYEQYF.

The V and J genes are TRBV4-1 and TRBJ1-2, with D perhaps TRBD1 (6 bases). Trimming left V 0 bases short and J 3 bases short, with 17 bases between. CDR3 size: 17 residues. The V gene's germline CDR1 is MGHRA and CDR2 YSYEKL. The CDR3 DNA follows: TGCGCCAGCAGCCAAGATCTGGCAGGGGCTAGTTACTATGGCTACACCTTC. Translated, it gives CASSQDLAGASYYGYTF.

The chain carries TRBV11-2 and TRBJ2-5; 7 nucleotides align to TRBD2. The J call may be mistaken, given a closer DNA end match to TRBJ2-7. The CDR3 consists of 15 residues. Per germline, CDR1 SGHAT and CDR2 FQNNGV. Written as DNA, the CDR3 is TGTGCCAGCAGCTTAGTTTTCAGCGGGGCCTACGAGCAGTACTTC. Its translation: CASSLVFSGAYEQYF.

This chain connects TRBV2 to TRBJ1-2; 7 positions match TRBD1. This CDR3 is built from 15 residues. Trimming took 3 bases from V and 1 from J; bases not matched to a gene: 5. Germline loops: CDR1 SNHLY, CDR2 FYNNEI. CDR3 coding DNA: TGTGCCAGCAGTGAGGGGACAGCTCTTAACTATGGCTACACCTTC. It is translated as CASSEGTALNYGYTF.

The V call is TRBV9, the J call TRBJ2-5; TRBD2 is a possible D gene (5 bases). CDR3 length equals 15 residues. The V end lost 6 bases, the J end lost 2 bases, and 17 bases lay between the germline ends. Germline V gene lookup returns CDR1 SGDLS and CDR2 YYNGEE. The CDR3 nucleotides are TGTGCCAGCACCCCCCGGGATAATCGTCAAGAGACCCAGTACTTC. Translation gives CASTPRDNRQETQYF.

V is TRBV4-2 and J is TRBJ2-6; D is unclear. Trimming left V 2 bases short and J 4 bases short, with 12 bases between. The CDR3 contains 16 residues. CDR1 LGHNA and CDR2 YNFKEQ come from the germline V gene. The CDR3 DNA reads TGTGCCAGCAGCCAAACTTCTGCTTCCGGGGCCAACGTCCTGACTTTC. Translating gives CASSQTSASGANVLTF.

The V and J genes are TRBV5-1 and TRBJ2-3; 10 nucleotides align to TRBD2. Germline values: CDR1 SGHRS, CDR2 YFSETQ. V lost 0 bases to trimming and J lost 4 bases; unmatched junction nucleotides: 5. The CDR3 contains 16 residues. CDR3 in DNA: TGCGCCAGCAGCTTGGTGCCTAGCGGGGGCCCAGATACGCAGTATTTT. Residues: CASSLVPSGGPDTQYF. The whole variable domain, remainder taken from reference TRBV5-1 and TRBJ2-3, is KAGVTQTPRYLIKTRGQQVTLSCSPISGHRSVSWYQQTPGQGLQFLFEYFSETQRNKGNFPGRFSGRQFSNSRSEMNVSTLELGDSALYLCASSLVPSGGPDTQYFGPGTRLTVL.

This chain connects TRBV19 to TRBJ1-1; D gene ambiguous. The CDR3 covers 11 residues. V gave up 1 base and J gave up 8 bases, with 5 bases separating them. Germline CDR1 is LNHDA and CDR2 is SQIVND (reference sequence). CDR3 coding DNA: TGTGCCAGTAGTATAGGGCTCGAAGCTTTCTTT. Its translation: CASSIGLEAFF.

The chain uses TRBV6-5 and TRBJ2-2; 7 nucleotides agree with TRBD1. The trim removed 5 bases at V and 5 bases at J, leaving 8 bases unmatched. This CDR3 has 15 residues. Germline V gives CDR1 MNHEY, CDR2 SVGAGI. The CDR3 DNA reads TGTGCCAGCAGTACCCCAGGGGGAAGGACCGGGGAGCTGTTTTTT. This codes for CASSTPGGRTGELFF.

This chain links TRBV7-9 with TRBJ1-1; no firm D call. The CDR3 extends over 13 amino acids. CDR1 and CDR2 from the germline V gene are SEHNR and FQNEAQ (reference sequence). The V and J ends lost 7 bases and 1 base respectively, with 10 bases between them. In DNA, the CDR3 is TGTGCCAGCACCCTACGTGCGAACACTGAAGCTTTCTTT. Translated: CASTLRANTEAFF.

The rearrangement joins TRBV27 to TRBJ2-7, with 11 nucleotides matching TRBD2. Germline assignment: CDR1 MNHEY and CDR2 SMNVEV (reference sequence). The V and J ends lost 4 bases and 0 bases, in that order; junction bases with no gene match: 2. The CDR3 is made up of 15 amino acids. CDR3 sequence: CASSYSGGASYEQYF. The CDR3 DNA is TGTGCCAGCAGTTATAGCGGGGGGGCCTCCTACGAGCAGTACTTC.

The chain is built from TRBV5-4 and TRBJ1-6; D gene unclear. Germline CDR1 SGHNT, CDR2 YYREEE (reference sequence). Between the trimmed V and J ends, which lost 1 base and 2 bases, there was a span of 10 bases. This CDR3 contains 16 residues. CDR3 residues: CASSLRLPPYNSPLHF. The CDR3, as DNA: TGTGCCAGCAGCTTGCGTCTACCCCCCTATAATTCACCCCTCCACTTT.

V gene TRBV5-1 combines with J gene TRBJ1-1; unclear D gene. The germline V gene has CDR1 SGHRS and CDR2 YFSETQ. CDR3 length equals 14 residues. V was cut by 2 bases and J by 1 base, with 9 bases left in between. The chain's CDR3 is CASSFGGENTEAFF. CDR3 bases: TGCGCCAGCAGCTTCGGCGGGGAGAACACTGAAGCTTTCTTT.

The CDR3 region has the DNA TGTGCCAGCAATGCGGACAGGGGGCAGGCTGAAGCTTTCTTT. Amino acid sequence: CASNADRGQAEAFF. This chain links TRBV28 with TRBJ1-1; 11 nucleotides match TRBD1. The CDR3 covers 14 residues. Looked up from germline, CDR1 is MDHEN and CDR2 is SYDVKM. The junction had 7 bases not matched to a gene; V was cut back by 7 bases and J by 6 bases.

The genes are TRBV19 and TRBJ1-5; the D is unclear. In germline, CDR1 is LNHDA, CDR2 SQIVND (reference sequence). The CDR3 contains 13 residues. V lost 4 bases, J lost 5 bases, and 9 bases lay in between. Written as DNA, the CDR3 is TGTGCCAGTAGTACTTGGGAGTATCAGCCCCAGCATTTT. It encodes CASSTWEYQPQHF.

The gene calls are TRBV30 and TRBJ2-7, with 8 bases fitting TRBD1. The trim removed 6 bases at V and 2 bases at J, leaving 6 bases unmatched. The CDR3 covers 13 residues. Germline values: CDR1 GTSNPN, CDR2 SVGIG (reference sequence). This chain's CDR3 is CACTGGEAYEQYF. The CDR3 region has the DNA TGTGCCTGCACAGGGGGTGAGGCCTACGAGCAGTACTTC.

The J gene is TRBJ2-3, the V gene TRBV9, with TRBD2 matching 14 bases. The CDR3 spans 19 residues. Unmatched junction bases numbered 11, after V lost 3 bases and J lost 2 bases. CDR1 and CDR2 (germline): SGDLS, YYNGEE. The chain's CDR3 is CASSALPGTSGGLTDTQYF. DNA of the CDR3: TGTGCCAGCAGCGCCCTTCCCGGGACTAGCGGGGGACTCACAGATACGCAGTATTTT. Full variable domain (rest looked up from reference TRBV9 and TRBJ2-3): DSGVTQTPKHLITATGQRVTLRCSPRSGDLSVYWYQQSLDQGLQFLIQYYNGEERAKGNILERFSAQQFPDLHSELNLSSLELGDSALYFCASSALPGTSGGLTDTQYFGPGTRLTVL.

CDR3 nucleotides: TGTGCCAGCAGTGAAGAGGCAGGGGTTGAAAAACTGTTTTTT. This encodes CASSEEAGVEKLFF. The gene calls are TRBV6-1 and TRBJ1-4; D may be TRBD1 (6 bases). This CDR3 is 14 amino acids long. CDR1 and CDR2 (germline): MNHNS, SASEGT. Trimming cost V 1 base and J 7 bases, with 10 bases left between them.